This is a list of T cell receptor beta chains from one sample in a study of T-cell reconstitution after alpha-beta-depleted transplantation in children. TCRdb itself ran the PCR reads through MiXCR, one entry per CDR3 protein. The top ten clones hold 2.5% to 4% of a sample with about 540,000 distinct CDR3 sequences, around 18% of them seen once. The source material was PBMCs from the stem cell graft donor, sampled from the stem cell graft. The receptors were sampled from a human donor who donated a stem cell graft to a child with acute lymphoblastic leukemia. The conserved cysteine and the conserved F or W are not part of the CDR3 here. The order of the fields is CDR3 length, V gene, CDR3 protein.

cdr3_length: 13
v_call: TRBV5-1
cdr3_aa: ASRYGGVIYNEQF

cdr3_length: 13
v_call: TRBV29-1
cdr3_aa: SVPLNLGQPGELF

cdr3_length: 11
v_call: TRBV20-1
cdr3_aa: SASLRAEQPQH

cdr3_length: 13
v_call: TRBV5-1
cdr3_aa: ASSGTSGITGELF

cdr3_length: 12
v_call: TRBV6-1
cdr3_aa: ASSAGYSNQPQH

cdr3_length: 12
v_call: TRBV24-1
cdr3_aa: ATSDLGGSDTQY

cdr3_length: 14
v_call: TRBV10-3
cdr3_aa: AISEGSGRPPGTQY

cdr3_length: 15
v_call: TRBV7-9
cdr3_aa: ASIPEGLAGNTDTQY

cdr3_length: 12
v_call: TRBV6-4
cdr3_aa: ASSRARALYEQY

cdr3_length: 10
v_call: TRBV29-1
cdr3_aa: SVIGLWETQY

cdr3_length: 12
v_call: TRBV11-2
cdr3_aa: ASSRALGDNEQF

cdr3_length: 13
v_call: TRBV20-1
cdr3_aa: SATRGDSPSYEQY

cdr3_length: 13
v_call: TRBV7-9
cdr3_aa: ASSLWTGGPYEQY

cdr3_length: 14
v_call: TRBV12-3/TRBV12-4
cdr3_aa: ASSLMGGRAGEVGL

cdr3_length: 12
v_call: TRBV4-1
cdr3_aa: ASRRTAAVEPQH

cdr3_length: 10
v_call: TRBV15
cdr3_aa: ATSRYTDTQY

cdr3_length: 15
v_call: TRBV6-2/TRBV6-3
cdr3_aa: ASSPTGRRGAPNEQF

cdr3_length: 12
v_call: TRBV27
cdr3_aa: ASNTRRTNSPLH

cdr3_length: 10
v_call: TRBV3-1
cdr3_aa: ASSQDTAEQF

cdr3_length: 9
v_call: TRBV10-2
cdr3_aa: ASSVRDEQF

cdr3_length: 13
v_call: TRBV6-1
cdr3_aa: ASSHDGRTNEKLF

cdr3_length: 12
v_call: TRBV7-9
cdr3_aa: ASSLGSNHNEQF

cdr3_length: 13
v_call: TRBV12-3/TRBV12-4
cdr3_aa: ASSGFGGALGGYT

cdr3_length: 14
v_call: TRBV5-1
cdr3_aa: ASSLGADALNTEAF

cdr3_length: 11
v_call: TRBV12-3/TRBV12-4
cdr3_aa: ASSLPGQEGYT

cdr3_length: 11
v_call: TRBV5-1
cdr3_aa: ASSLAQRTEAF

cdr3_length: 11
v_call: TRBV10-2
cdr3_aa: AVSSASTDTQY

cdr3_length: 8
v_call: TRBV25-1
cdr3_aa: ASRENEQY

cdr3_length: 12
v_call: TRBV5-1
cdr3_aa: ASGTRDRPYEQY

cdr3_length: 12
v_call: TRBV4-1
cdr3_aa: ASSQAGQTGELF

cdr3_length: 11
v_call: TRBV27
cdr3_aa: ASSLNSPYEQY

cdr3_length: 15
v_call: TRBV9
cdr3_aa: ASSVVPTVQNTGELF

cdr3_length: 14
v_call: TRBV7-3
cdr3_aa: ASSLTGGTSWNEQF

cdr3_length: 10
v_call: TRBV2
cdr3_aa: ASRKDFYGYT

cdr3_length: 14
v_call: TRBV5-1
cdr3_aa: ASSLDPESVNNEQF

cdr3_length: 11
v_call: TRBV5-1
cdr3_aa: ASSLTRHDGYT

cdr3_length: 15
v_call: TRBV20-1
cdr3_aa: SARDPWTGGGNTEAF

cdr3_length: 11
v_call: TRBV18
cdr3_aa: ASSPPPGDIQY

cdr3_length: 15
v_call: TRBV19
cdr3_aa: ASSTPTGITFLGELF

cdr3_length: 12
v_call: TRBV9
cdr3_aa: ASSVEMRGTEAF

cdr3_length: 14
v_call: TRBV5-1
cdr3_aa: ASSLGVGQGATEAF

cdr3_length: 13
v_call: TRBV13
cdr3_aa: ASSSWTSGRYEQY